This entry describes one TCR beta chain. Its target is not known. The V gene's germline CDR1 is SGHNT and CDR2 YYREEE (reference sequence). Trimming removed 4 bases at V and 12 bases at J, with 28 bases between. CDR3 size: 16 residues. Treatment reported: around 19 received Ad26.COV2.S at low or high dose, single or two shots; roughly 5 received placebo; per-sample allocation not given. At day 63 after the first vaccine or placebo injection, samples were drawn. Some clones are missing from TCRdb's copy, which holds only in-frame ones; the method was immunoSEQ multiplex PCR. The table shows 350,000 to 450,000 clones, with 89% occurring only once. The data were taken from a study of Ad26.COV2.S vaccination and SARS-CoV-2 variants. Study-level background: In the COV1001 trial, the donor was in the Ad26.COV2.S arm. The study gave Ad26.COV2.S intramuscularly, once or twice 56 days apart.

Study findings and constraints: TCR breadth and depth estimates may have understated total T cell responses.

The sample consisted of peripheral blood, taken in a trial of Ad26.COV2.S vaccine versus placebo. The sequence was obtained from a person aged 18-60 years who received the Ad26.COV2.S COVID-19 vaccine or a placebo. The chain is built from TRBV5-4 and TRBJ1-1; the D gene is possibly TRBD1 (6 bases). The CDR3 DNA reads TGTGCCAGCAGCCTACAGGGACTCCCTACAGGCCAAACGTCTTTCTTT. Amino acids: CASSLQGLPTGQTSFF.